This TCR beta chain emerged from a study of cytomegalovirus exposure and HLA in healthy donors. The study's findings and limits: Compared with the approximately 700-donor mean, an Asian-associated ancestry cluster reportedly had fewer N-insertions, according to a later analysis. Most TCR sequences showed up rarely, but some public TCRs showed up in many donors. Sequences of the TCR beta chain were said to predict the HLA-A and HLA-B alleles of most subjects accurately.

The germline V gene encodes CDR1 LNHDA and CDR2 SQIVND (reference sequence). The length of the CDR3 is 15 residues. V was clipped by 4 bases and J by 3 bases, with 15 bases between them. A multiplex PCR was run with 60 Vbeta primers and 13 Jbeta primers. This table comes from immunoSEQ multiplex PCR, and its TCRdb copy is limited to in-frame clones, with some not included. The sample shows 95,000 to 150,000 clones, approximately 80% of them seen only once. As for this clone: What it binds is unknown.

The chain recombines TRBV19 with TRBJ1-2, with TRBD1 as a possible D gene (6 bases). The sequencing input was PBMCs. The clonotype originates from a young woman in good health and CMV-seronegative. CDR3: CASSTRSGVDYGYTF. In DNA, the CDR3 is TGTGCCAGTAGTACCCGTTCAGGGGTAGACTATGGCTACACCTTC.